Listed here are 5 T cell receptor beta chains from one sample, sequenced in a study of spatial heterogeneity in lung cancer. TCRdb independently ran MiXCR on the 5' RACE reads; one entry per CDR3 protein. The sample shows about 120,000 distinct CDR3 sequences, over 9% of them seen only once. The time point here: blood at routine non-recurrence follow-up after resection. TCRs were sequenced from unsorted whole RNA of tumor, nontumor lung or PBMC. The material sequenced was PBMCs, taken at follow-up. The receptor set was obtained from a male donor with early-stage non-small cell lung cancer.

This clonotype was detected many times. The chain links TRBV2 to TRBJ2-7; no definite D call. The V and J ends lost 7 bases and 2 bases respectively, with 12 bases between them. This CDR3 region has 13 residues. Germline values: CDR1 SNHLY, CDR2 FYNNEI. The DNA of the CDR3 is TGTGCCAGCATGGGGAACAGCCCCTACGAGCAGTACTTC. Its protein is CASMGNSPYEQYF.

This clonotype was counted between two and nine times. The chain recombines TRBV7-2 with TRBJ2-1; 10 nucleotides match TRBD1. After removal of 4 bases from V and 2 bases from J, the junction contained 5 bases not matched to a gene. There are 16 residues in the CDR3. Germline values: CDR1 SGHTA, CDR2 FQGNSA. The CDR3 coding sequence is TGTGCCAGCAGCTCCTCCGGGACAGGGGCCTACAATGAGCAGTTCTTC. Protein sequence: CASSSSGTGAYNEQFF.

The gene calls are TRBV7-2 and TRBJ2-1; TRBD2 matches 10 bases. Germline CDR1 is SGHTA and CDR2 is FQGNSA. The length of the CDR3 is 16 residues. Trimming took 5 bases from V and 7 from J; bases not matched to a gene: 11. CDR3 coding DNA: TGTGCCAGCAGCCCTGTTAGCGGGGGGATCGGTAATGAGCAGTTCTTC. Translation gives CASSPVSGGIGNEQFF.

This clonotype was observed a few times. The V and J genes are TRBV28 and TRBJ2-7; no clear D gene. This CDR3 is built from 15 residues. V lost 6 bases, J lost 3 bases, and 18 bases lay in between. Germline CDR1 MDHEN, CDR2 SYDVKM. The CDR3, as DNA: TGTGCCAGCAGCTCCTACCTTCGGTTTGTCTACGAGCAGTACTTC. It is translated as CASSSYLRFVYEQYF.

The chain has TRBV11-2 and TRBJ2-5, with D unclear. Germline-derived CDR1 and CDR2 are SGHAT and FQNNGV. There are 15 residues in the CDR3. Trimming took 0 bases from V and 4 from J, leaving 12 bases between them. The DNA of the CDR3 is TGTGCCAGCAGCTTAGAACCCCCTCCGGGAGAGACCCAGTACTTC. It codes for CASSLEPPPGETQYF.